This TCR beta chain was recovered during a study of blood T cell repertoires in COVID-19. Study information: From the United States, Italy and Spain came samples of acute and convalescent COVID-19. In each case, the material was cDNA or gDNA derived from T cells, B-cell-depleted T cells, or PBMCs.

CDR1 and CDR2 from the germline V gene are SGHTA and FQGNSA. V gave up 2 bases and J gave up 3 bases; unmatched junction bases: 4. This CDR3 has 15 amino acids. Per the original methods: Amplification with reference gene primers provided the estimates of nucleated cell counts. The table came from immunoSEQ multiplex PCR; TCRdb's copy has only in-frame clones and leaves some out. V and J calls and clone size follow that table, whereas D and trimming were derived from the DNA. In the table there are under 200,000 clones, 85% to 90% of which are singletons. The clonotype originates from a man aged 35-49 years with active or convalescent COVID-19. The sample taken for sequencing was peripheral blood. The chain links TRBV7-2 to TRBJ2-3, with 8 positions matching TRBD2. This chain's CDR3 is CASSLTGGPTDTQYF. CDR3 in DNA: TGTGCCAGCAGCTTAACGGGGGGGCCAACAGATACGCAGTATTTT.